The clone carrying this T cell receptor (beta chain) was seen a few times. What it binds is not known. These data come from a study of vaccination effects on CD4 cells after COVID-19. Overall study: The median interval between the second dose and post-vaccine sampling was 72 days. Broader study findings: In the study, convalescent patients were few, and early post-infection timepoints were absent.

Per germline, CDR1 LGHDT and CDR2 YNNKEL (reference sequence). The CDR3 is 14 amino acids. Trimming shortened V by 1 base and J by 3 bases, and 10 bases separated the two germline ends. With the ViraFEST assay, the study expanded antigen-specific CD4+ T cells using viral peptide pools, then sequenced them. With 9 to 11 days of culture completed, CD4+ T cells were isolated. It was two doses of either the BNT162b2 or mRNA-1273 vaccine that participants received. Wells containing two million PBMC each were cultured with about 9.4 IU/ml IL-2 and 7.5 to 10 ug/ml peptides. The table came from immunoSEQ multiplex PCR; TCRdb's copy has only in-frame clones and leaves some out. This table holds roughly 43,000 clones, 65% to 80% found once.

The source was CD4+ T cells from PBMCs cultured with HCoV-OC43 spike peptides, collected after COVID-19 vaccination. Subset given: HCoV-OC43 spike overlapping peptide pool stimulation. The receptor comes from a human donor who received a COVID-19 vaccine. This chain connects TRBV3-1 (or the pseudogene TRBV3-2) to TRBJ2-7; no definite D call. CDR3 in amino acids: CASSQAGARYEQYF. The CDR3 bases are TGTGCCAGCAGCCAAGCCGGAGCCCGCTACGAGCAGTACTTC.